This TCR beta chain came from a study of a mutant IDH1 vaccine in newly diagnosed glioma. Turning to the study itself: Patients were started on vaccination 4-6 weeks after radiotherapy alone, or with temozolomide cycles.

General observations from the study: In roughly 93% of patients, immune responses induced by the vaccine occurred.

Time point here: week 11, during vaccination. Doses of 300 ug of mutant IDH1 20-mer peptide were given with topical imiquimod. Assay used: immunoSEQ multiplex PCR; TCRdb lists only in-frame clones, some missing. Among around 26,000 clones listed, about three quarters were seen once. Concerning this clone: What it recognizes is unknown.

Germline V gives CDR1 ENHRY, CDR2 SYGVKD. This CDR3 is 16 amino acids long. With 8 bases clipped from V and 3 bases from J, the junction kept 11 bases outside the gene matches. The chain combines TRBV10-3 with TRBJ1-3; 9 bases align to TRBD1. The material was peripheral blood mononuclear cells (PBMCs), obtained from a glioma patient whose treatment included an IDH1 peptide vaccine. The source of this sequence is a man younger than 30 with glioma. Some clones in this sample may be carry-over from other donors' samples. For the CDR3, the DNA is TGTGCCATCGGACGTACAGGGGGCAGGGATGGAAACACCATATATTTT. This sequence encodes CAIGRTGGRDGNTIYF.